The source of this T cell receptor beta chain is a study of cytomegalovirus exposure and HLA in healthy donors. Turning to this clone: The antigen remains unidentified.

Notes on the study in general: The listing of roughly 160 TCR beta chains classed them as cytomegalovirus-associated. Researchers reported in a later analysis that common viral pathogens appeared linked to several top clusters. Sequencing artifact likely explains a cluster of highly shared sequence variants.

The CDR3 extends over 15 amino acids. CDR1 and CDR2 from the germline V gene are PRHDT and FYEKMQ (reference sequence). Trimming removed 5 bases from V and 4 bases from J, with 17 bases in between. The PCR used 60 Vbeta and 13 Jbeta primers. Methods used by the authors: In a later analysis, the count reached some 73 million unique TCR beta chains, with approximately 10 million shared. Libraries were prepared by immunoSEQ multiplex PCR; TCRdb keeps only in-frame clonotypes and omits some of them. V, J and clone size are those of that table, while D and trimming were read from the DNA. Among over 150,000 clones, 65% to 85% were seen once, and the ten largest hold 3.1%.

The sequence was obtained from a woman aged 45-60 years in good health and CMV-seropositive. The specimen sequenced was PBMCs. This rearrangement joins TRBV13 to TRBJ2-5; TRBD1 is a possible D gene (6 bases). CDR3 residues: CASSRWTEFRETQYF. CDR3 DNA sequence: TGTGCCAGCAGCCGATGGACAGAATTCCGAGAGACCCAGTACTTC.